Shown below are 18 T cell receptor beta chains from a single sample sequenced in a study of T cells after yellow fever vaccination. MiXCR, run by TCRdb on the 5' RACE reads, gives a single entry per CDR3 protein. Among approximately 300,000 distinct CDR3 sequences listed, roughly 10% were seen once. This specimen consisted of CD4+ T cells sorted from PBMCs, obtained 45 days after the yellow fever booster vaccination. These receptors were obtained from a young man who received the YFV17D yellow fever vaccine.

The table lists this clonotype with a few counts. V usage is TRBV7-2 and J usage is TRBJ2-2; 12 nucleotides agree with TRBD2. The germline V gene encodes CDR1 SGHTA and CDR2 FQGNSA. V gave up 6 bases and J gave up 3 bases; unmatched junction bases: 5. The CDR3 contains 16 residues. The CDR3: CASRAGLAGYTGELFF. CDR3 nucleotides: TGTGCCAGCAGAGCGGGACTAGCGGGTTACACCGGGGAGCTGTTTTTT.

V is TRBV12-3 or TRBV12-4 and J is TRBJ1-1; 8 bases are shared with TRBD1. The CDR3 contains 16 residues. V lost 7 bases to trimming and J lost 4 bases; unmatched junction nucleotides: 14. CDR3 sequence reads: CASTNNRGRLGTEAFF. CDR3 DNA: TGTGCCAGCACCAATAACAGGGGGAGGCTGGGCACTGAAGCTTTCTTT.

This clonotype has a handful of counts. In DNA, the CDR3 is TGCGCCAGCCGACTAGCGGGGGACTTCAATGAGCAGTTCTTC. It specifies CASRLAGDFNEQFF. This chain links TRBV5-1 with TRBJ2-1; 12 bases align to TRBD2. The CDR3 sequence is 14 residues long. Germline V gene data show CDR1 as SGHRS and CDR2 as YFSETQ. V was pared by 7 bases and J by 6 bases, with 5 bases of the junction left unmatched.

This clonotype was observed a handful of times. The chain carries TRBV20-1 and TRBJ2-3; D call uncertain. Trimming cost V 6 bases and J 2 bases, with 6 bases left between them. There are 11 residues in the CDR3. Germline V gene sequence: CDR1 DFQATT, CDR2 SNEGSKA (reference sequence). CDR3 region: CSAAFTDTQYF. Here the CDR3 DNA reads TGCAGTGCGGCGTTCACAGATACGCAGTATTTT.

This clonotype has more than one count but fewer than ten. The chain carries TRBV6-2 or TRBV6-3 and TRBJ2-3, with 8 bases matching TRBD2. V dropped 7 bases and J dropped 5; count of bases not matched to a gene: 20. The germline gives CDR1 MNHEY, CDR2 SVGEGT. The CDR3 has 18 residues. CDR3 sequence reads: CASKRTSTAGGAIDTQYF. In DNA, the CDR3 is TGTGCCAGCAAGAGAACGTCTACAGCCGGGGGGGCTATAGATACGCAGTATTTT.

The rearrangement links TRBV4-1 to TRBJ2-3; D is possibly TRBD2 (7 bases). There are 16 residues in the CDR3. Germline CDR1 is MGHRA and CDR2 is YSYEKL. With 4 bases removed from V and 0 bases from J, the gap between germline ends came to 14 bases. The CDR3 DNA sequence: TGCGCCAGCAGCCCCTTGGGGGGGGCTAGCACAGATACGCAGTATTTT. It codes for CASSPLGGASTDTQYF.

This clonotype was seen more than once but under ten times. The chain couples TRBV4-1 to TRBJ1-2, with D tentatively TRBD1 (5 bases). V dropped 1 base and J dropped 2 bases, with 11 bases sitting between them. Germline assignment: CDR1 MGHRA and CDR2 YSYEKL. The CDR3 sequence is 15 residues long. The CDR3 region has the DNA TGCGCCAGCAGCCAAGTGGGTGGGGCCAACTATGGCTACACCTTC. This codes for CASSQVGGANYGYTF.

This chain links TRBV13 with TRBJ2-4, with D maybe TRBD2 (5 bases). V gave up 4 bases and J gave up 2 bases, with 12 bases separating them. The CDR3 runs to 15 residues. The V gene's germline CDR1 is PRHDT and CDR2 FYEKMQ (reference sequence). The CDR3: CASSYALGTKNIQYF. CDR3 DNA sequence: TGTGCCAGCAGCTACGCACTAGGAACCAAAAACATTCAGTACTTC.

A few counts support this clonotype. The chain has TRBV6-2 or TRBV6-3 and TRBJ1-1; D not certain. The CDR3 is made up of 11 amino acids. V lost 7 bases to trimming and J lost 5 bases, with 8 bases between them. The germline V gene has CDR1 MNHEY and CDR2 SVGEGT. CDR3 in DNA: TGTGCCAGCACCCGTTGGACTGAAGCTTTCTTT. Translation: CASTRWTEAFF.

The V and J genes are TRBV9 and TRBJ2-5, with 8 bases matching TRBD2. J lost 3 bases, V lost 0 bases, and 1 base had no gene match. The germline CDR1 and CDR2 sequences are SGDLS and YYNGEE. CDR3 size: 14 residues. The CDR3, as DNA: TGTGCCAGCAGCGTAGCGGGGGGGGAAGAGACCCAGTACTTC. This codes for CASSVAGGEETQYF. Using reference TRBV9 and TRBJ2-5 for the parts outside the CDR3, the full variable domain is DSGVTQTPKHLITATGQRVTLRCSPRSGDLSVYWYQQSLDQGLQFLIQYYNGEERAKGNILERFSAQQFPDLHSELNLSSLELGDSALYFCASSVAGGEETQYFGPGTRLLVL.

This clonotype has just a few counts. CDR3 DNA: TGTGCCAGCTCACCGGCTAGCGGGGAAGAGACCCAGTACTTC. The encoded protein is CASSPASGEETQYF. J is TRBJ2-5 and V is TRBV18, with TRBD2 identical over 9 bases. The CDR3 is made up of 14 amino acids. V lost 3 bases and J lost 3; bases outside the gene matches: 2. The germline V gene has CDR1 KGHSH and CDR2 LQKENI.

CDR3: CASSQDRPGRNEKLFF. CDR3 bases: TGCGCCAGCAGCCAAGATCGCCCGGGGAGAAATGAAAAACTGTTTTTT. The chain combines TRBV4-1 with TRBJ1-4; no clear D gene. Germline V gene lookup returns CDR1 MGHRA and CDR2 YSYEKL. The CDR3 sequence is 16 residues long. V shed 0 bases and J shed 5 bases, with 13 bases lying between them.

This clonotype was seen a few times. V and J are TRBV6-5 and TRBJ2-2; the match to TRBD2 covers 10 bases. V trimming: 8 bases; J trimming: 6 bases; junction bases outside the gene matches: 6. Germline V gives CDR1 MNHEY, CDR2 SVGAGI. CDR3 length: 14 residues. Here the CDR3 reads CASLSGGGPGELFF. The CDR3 DNA follows: TGTGCCAGCCTCAGCGGGGGGGGCCCCGGGGAGCTGTTTTTT.

This clonotype was counted at least ten times. The chain links TRBV5-1 to TRBJ2-7; 9 positions agree with TRBD2. This CDR3 is 17 amino acids long. Trimming at V came to 2 bases and at J to 0 bases, leaving 9 bases not matched to a gene. The germline V gene encodes CDR1 SGHRS and CDR2 YFSETQ. DNA for the CDR3: TGCGCCAGCAGCTTTTTTGGAGCGGGGGGTTCCTCCTACGAGCAGTACGTC. Translating it yields CASSFFGAGGSSYEQYV.

The sample holds many counts of this clonotype. The rearrangement uses TRBV10-3 and TRBJ1-1; D ambiguous. The CDR3 length is 13 residues. The germline CDR1 and CDR2 sequences are ENHRY and SYGVKD. Trimming took off 4 bases at V and 4 bases at J, with 10 bases between the two ends. The CDR3 region has the DNA TGTGCCATCAGTGTTTCTGGAGGCACTGAAGCTTTCTTT. Protein sequence: CAISVSGGTEAFF.

In this sample, this clonotype turned up a few times. The CDR3 sequence: CSAEALDRSYEQYV. The CDR3, as DNA: TGCAGTGCCGAAGCCCTGGACAGGTCCTACGAGCAGTACGTC. This sequence joins TRBV20-1 and TRBJ2-7, with 7 bases aligning to TRBD1. Germline CDR1 and CDR2: DFQATT and SNEGSKA (reference sequence). The length of the CDR3 is 14 residues. V lost 6 bases to trimming and J lost 1 base; unmatched junction nucleotides: 9.

This clonotype was observed many times. This sequence joins TRBV7-2 and TRBJ2-2; D remains ambiguous. V was cut by 3 bases and J by 0 bases, with 8 bases left in between. Germline V gene data show CDR1 as SGHTA and CDR2 as FQGNSA. This CDR3 has 15 residues. CDR3 nucleotides: TGTGCCAGCAGCTTTGGCGGTGCGAACACCGGGGAGCTGTTTTTT. Translated, it gives CASSFGGANTGELFF.

The chain links TRBV5-5 to TRBJ2-7; 8 nucleotides agree with TRBD1. Germline trimming cut 4 bases from V and 7 bases from J; bases unmatched to any gene: 7. The CDR3 extends over 13 amino acids. Germline-derived CDR1 and CDR2 are SGHKS and YYEKEE (reference sequence). The CDR3 region has the DNA TGTGCCAGCAGCCGAGACAGGGGACGAGAGCAGTACGTC. This sequence encodes CASSRDRGREQYV.